This T cell receptor beta chain was retrieved from a study of cytomegalovirus exposure and HLA in healthy donors. Generated by immunoSEQ multiplex PCR, the TCRdb table keeps only in-frame clones and is missing some. This sample has about 130,000 clones, with roughly nine tenths found just once. Per the germline V gene, CDR1 is SNHLY and CDR2 is FYNNEI. The CDR3 loop spans 15 amino acids. J lost 3 bases, V lost 6 bases, and 8 bases had no gene match. Study results and limitations: The listing of roughly 160 TCR beta chains classed them as cytomegalovirus-associated. Subsequent analysis revealed that first-cohort TCR clusters tended to co-occur in the approximately 120 validation repertoires. Per published reports, the classifier diagnosed cytomegalovirus status with high specificity and sensitivity.

Comments on this clone: Its antigen is not known.

The rearrangement joins TRBV2 to TRBJ2-3, with 8 bases identical to TRBD1. This clonotype was sampled from a man younger than 40 in good health and CMV-seronegative. Input material: PBMCs. CDR3 bases: TGTGCCAGCAGGCTGACAGGGGAAAGGACAGATACGCAGTATTTT. Protein: CASRLTGERTDTQYF.